The 27 T cell receptor beta chains given below trace back to one sample, sequenced in a study of OX40 agonist ivuxolimab in advanced cancers. Data came from immunoSEQ multiplex PCR; TCRdb stores just in-frame clones and leaves some out. This table holds 85,000 to 100,000 clones, 93% found once. Here the sequenced sample was CD4+ or CD8+ T cells sorted from blood, taken in a trial of the OX40 agonist ivuxolimab. These receptors came from an adult with an advanced solid tumor such as melanoma, head and neck, liver or kidney cancer.

The rearrangement uses TRBV6-6 and TRBJ2-1; 13 nucleotides match TRBD2. The length of the CDR3 is 15 residues. V lost 2 bases, J lost 10 bases, and 5 bases stayed unmatched. Germline CDR1 reads MNHNY; CDR2 reads SVGAGI (reference sequence). The CDR3 DNA is TGTGCCAGCAGTTACCCCGGGACTAGCGGGAAGGAGCAGTTCTTC. Encoded protein: CASSYPGTSGKEQFF.

The V call is TRBV7-9, the J call TRBJ1-5; 7 bases line up with TRBD1. The CDR3 runs 15 residues. Losses at the gene ends were 5 bases for V and 1 base for J; bases not matched to a gene: 5. The germline V gene has CDR1 SEHNR and CDR2 FQNEAQ (reference sequence). CDR3 region: CASSAQGESNQPQHF. CDR3 sequence (DNA): TGTGCCAGCAGCGCTCAGGGGGAAAGCAATCAGCCCCAGCATTTT.

This sequence joins TRBV5-4 and TRBJ2-3; no clear D. The V and J ends lost 3 bases and 1 base respectively, with 12 bases between them. Germline CDR1 is SGHNT and CDR2 is YYREEE (reference sequence). This CDR3 has 15 residues. The CDR3 nucleotides are TGTGCCAGCAGCTCTCGGCTTAAACGCACAGATACGCAGTATTTT. This codes for CASSSRLKRTDTQYF. The variable domain in full, with the rest retrieved from reference TRBV5-4 and TRBJ2-3, is ETGVTQSPTHLIKTRGQQVTLRCSSQSGHNTVSWYQQALGQGPQFIFQYYREEENGRGNFPPRFSGLQFPNYSSELNVNALELDDSALYLCASSSRLKRTDTQYFGPGTRLTVL.

The chain recombines TRBV6-1 with TRBJ2-3; D is ambiguous. V shed 0 bases and J shed 6 bases, with 4 bases lying between them. Germline lookup yields CDR1 MNHNS and CDR2 SASEGT. The CDR3 covers 12 residues. The CDR3 region has the DNA TGTGCCAGCAGTGAAGCCGGGGATACGCAGTATTTT. It yields the protein CASSEAGDTQYF.

The rearrangement links TRBV13 to TRBJ2-2; D call uncertain. The CDR3 sequence is 18 residues long. The V gene lost 6 bases and the J gene lost 3 bases, with 23 bases spanning the gap. Germline lookup yields CDR1 PRHDT and CDR2 FYEKMQ (reference sequence). DNA of the CDR3: TGTGCCAGCAGTGAGAATAACTTAGGAGACGTCGACACCGGGGAGCTGTTTTTT. This translates into CASSENNLGDVDTGELFF.

This clone appeared once. This chain connects TRBV5-1 to TRBJ2-3; 14 bases line up with TRBD2. V shed 4 bases and J 0 bases; nucleotides not matched to a gene: 19. The germline gives CDR1 SGHRS, CDR2 YFSETQ. The CDR3 spans 22 residues. CDR3: CASSQRPGLAGGLRTSTDTQYF. DNA of the CDR3: TGCGCCAGCAGCCAACGTCCCGGACTAGCGGGGGGCCTGCGCACTAGCACAGATACGCAGTATTTT.

The chain recombines TRBV5-4 with TRBJ2-7, with 8 bases lining up with TRBD1. The V segment lost 2 bases and the J segment 2 bases; nucleotides outside the gene matches: 3. The CDR3 is made up of 14 amino acids. Germline assignment: CDR1 SGHNT and CDR2 YYREEE (reference sequence). CDR3 sequence (DNA): TGTGCCAGCAGCTTCCAGGGGGCCCCCTACGAGCAGTACTTC. Translated: CASSFQGAPYEQYF. Filled out from reference TRBV5-4 and TRBJ2-7, the complete variable domain reads ETGVTQSPTHLIKTRGQQVTLRCSSQSGHNTVSWYQQALGQGPQFIFQYYREEENGRGNFPPRFSGLQFPNYSSELNVNALELDDSALYLCASSFQGAPYEQYFGPGTRLTVT.

The sample holds one count of this clone. The chain employs TRBV7-2 and TRBJ2-3; D is unclear. The V gene's germline CDR1 is SGHTA and CDR2 FQGNSA. The CDR3 runs to 13 residues. V was clipped by 6 bases and J by 0 bases, with 7 bases between them. The CDR3 DNA is TGTGCCAGCAGAGGTTCGAGCACAGATACGCAGTATTTT. Translating it yields CASRGSSTDTQYF. The full variable domain, in which reference TRBV7-2 and TRBJ2-3 provide the parts outside the CDR3, is GAGVSQSPSNKVTEKGKDVELRCDPISGHTALYWYRQSLGQGLEFLIYFQGNSAPDKSGLPSDRFSAERTGGSVSTLTIQRTQQEDSAVYLCASRGSSTDTQYFGPGTRLTVL.

The chain couples TRBV25-1 to TRBJ2-3, with 7 bases fitting TRBD2. J gave up 2 bases and V 4 bases, and 6 bases lay outside the gene matches. This CDR3 is 15 amino acids long. CDR1 is MGHDK and CDR2 is SYGVNS in the germline V gene. In DNA, the CDR3 is TGTGCCAGCAGTGTTCCCCTAGCGGACACAGATACGCAGTATTTT. Protein product: CASSVPLADTDTQYF. Combining the CDR3 with reference TRBV25-1 and TRBJ2-3 gives the whole variable domain EADIYQTPRYLVIGTGKKITLECSQTMGHDKMYWYQQDPGMELHLIHYSYGVNSTEKGDLSSESTVSRIRTEHFPLTLESARPSHTSQYLCASSVPLADTDTQYFGPGTRLTVL.

The rearrangement joins TRBV28 to TRBJ2-3, with D tentatively TRBD1 (6 bases). The CDR3 is 14 residues long. Germline-derived CDR1 and CDR2 are MDHEN and SYDVKM. With 4 bases removed from V and 2 bases from J, the gap between germline ends came to 10 bases. The CDR3 region is CASSWDTPTDTQYF. CDR3 sequence (DNA): TGTGCCAGCAGTTGGGACACCCCCACAGATACGCAGTATTTT.

The chain is built from TRBV6-5 and TRBJ2-7; tentative D call: TRBD1 (6 bases). The CDR3 runs to 14 residues. Deletions cut 5 bases from V and 0 bases from J, with 11 bases between. In germline, CDR1 is MNHEY, CDR2 SVGAGI. CDR3 residues: CASSARGISYEQYF. The DNA for the CDR3 is TGTGCCAGCAGTGCTAGGGGGATCTCCTACGAGCAGTACTTC.

The chain carries TRBV28 and TRBJ2-6; D gene uncertain. This CDR3 is built from 16 residues. Trimming cost V 3 bases and J 0 bases, with 9 bases left between them. The germline gives CDR1 MDHEN, CDR2 SYDVKM. The CDR3 reads CASSFASHSGANVLTF. CDR3 sequence (DNA): TGTGCCAGCAGTTTCGCCTCCCACTCTGGGGCCAACGTCCTGACTTTC.

The rearrangement joins TRBV6-1 to TRBJ1-5; no reliable D call. There are 11 residues in the CDR3. Per the germline V gene, CDR1 is MNHNS and CDR2 is SASEGT. V lost 1 base, J lost 11 bases, and 6 bases lay in between. The CDR3 loop reads CASSEGGSQHF. In nucleotides, the CDR3 is TGTGCCAGCAGTGAAGGAGGATCCCAGCATTTT.

The chain links TRBV20-1 to TRBJ1-1; D gene ambiguous. This CDR3 has 10 amino acids. Germline lookup yields CDR1 DFQATT and CDR2 SNEGSKA (reference sequence). V was cut by 7 bases and J by 5 bases, with 8 bases left in between. The CDR3 loop reads CSGKRTEAFF. The CDR3 nucleotides read TGCAGTGGTAAAAGGACTGAAGCTTTCTTT.

The rearrangement joins TRBV25-1 to TRBJ1-6; 8 bases are shared with TRBD1. Looked up from germline, CDR1 is MGHDK and CDR2 is SYGVNS. The CDR3 loop spans 16 amino acids. The ends lost 6 bases at V and 4 bases at J; junction bases unmatched: 8. The CDR3 nucleotides are TGTGCCAGCAGGGAAGGGACAGGCTTTTATAATTCACCCCTCCACTTT. This gives the protein CASREGTGFYNSPLHF.

This chain connects TRBV10-3 to TRBJ1-1; maybe TRBD1 (5 bases). Trimming took off 5 bases at V and 5 bases at J, with 12 bases between the two ends. This CDR3 region has 13 residues. Germline values: CDR1 ENHRY, CDR2 SYGVKD. The CDR3 nucleotides are TGTGCCATCAGTTCAGGGTGGGGGACTGAAGCTTTCTTT. It yields the protein CAISSGWGTEAFF.

The chain links TRBV12-5 to TRBJ1-5; maybe TRBD1 (5 bases). The CDR3 loop spans 16 amino acids. V lost 6 bases and J lost 7, with 22 bases in between. Germline lookup yields CDR1 LGHNT and CDR2 FRNRAP. Here the CDR3 reads CASGPSRTPMGQPQHF. Here the CDR3 DNA reads TGTGCTAGTGGCCCTTCCCGGACACCAATGGGCCAGCCCCAGCATTTT.

This CDR3 reads CASRPGWGNTDTQYF. CDR3 nucleotides: TGTGCCAGCAGGCCTGGGTGGGGCAACACAGATACGCAGTATTTT. V and J are TRBV6-1 and TRBJ2-3; D might be TRBD1 (5 bases). The CDR3 contains 15 residues. CDR1 and CDR2 (germline): MNHNS, SASEGT. Trimming shortened V by 6 bases and J by 2 bases, and 15 bases separated the two germline ends.

Only one count was recorded for this clone. This rearrangement joins TRBV6-6 to TRBJ2-2; the D is unclear. The germline gives CDR1 MNHNY, CDR2 SVGAGI (reference sequence). Trimming took off 5 bases at V and 7 bases at J, with 11 bases between the two ends. This CDR3 has 13 amino acids. This CDR3 reads CASSMVADGELFF. The CDR3 DNA sequence: TGTGCCAGCAGTATGGTGGCAGACGGGGAGCTGTTTTTT.

The V and J genes are TRBV19 and TRBJ2-3; D is unclear. V lost 6 bases and J lost 0, with 13 bases in between. Germline CDR1 LNHDA, CDR2 SQIVND (reference sequence). This CDR3 is built from 15 residues. The chain's CDR3 is CASRLNSASTDTQYF. CDR3 DNA sequence: TGTGCCAGTAGGTTGAACTCCGCAAGCACAGATACGCAGTATTTT.

The chain uses TRBV11-3 and TRBJ2-3, with TRBD2 matching over 11 bases. The CDR3 is 16 amino acids. CDR1 is SGHNT, CDR2 YENEEA, per germline. V was clipped by 2 bases and J by 4 bases; unmatched bases: 5. The CDR3 region has the DNA TGTGCCAGCAGCTTACCACTAGCGGGAGAGTCAGATACGCAGTATTTT. Protein sequence: CASSLPLAGESDTQYF. Full variable domain (remainder filled in from reference TRBV11-3 and TRBJ2-3): EAGVVQSPRYKIIEKKQPVAFWCNPISGHNTLYWYLQNLGQGPELLIRYENEEAVDDSQLPKDRFSAERLKGVDSTLKIQPAELGDSAVYLCASSLPLAGESDTQYFGPGTRLTVL.

This rearrangement joins TRBV6-6 to TRBJ1-2; D perhaps matches TRBD1 (5 bases). Trimming stripped 10 bases from V and 1 base from J, with 19 bases between. CDR3 size: 15 residues. The germline gives CDR1 MNHNY, CDR2 SVGAGI (reference sequence). The CDR3 coding sequence is TGTGCCACCCACGACCGGACACGCGATAACTATGGCTACACCTTC. Amino acid sequence: CATHDRTRDNYGYTF.

The genes are TRBV6-5 and TRBJ2-4, with 7 nucleotides matching TRBD2. Germline CDR1 reads MNHEY; CDR2 reads SVGAGI. The J segment lost 7 bases and the V segment lost 2 bases, leaving 5 bases of the junction unmatched. This CDR3 is 14 amino acids long. CDR3 amino acids: CASSYTRTSNIQYF. The CDR3 DNA follows: TGTGCCAGCAGTTACACAAGGACTAGTAACATTCAGTACTTC.

The sample holds one count of this clone. This chain connects TRBV29-1 to TRBJ2-5, with 7 nucleotides matching TRBD2. Germline V CDR1 and CDR2: SQVTM, ANQGSEA. The CDR3 is 12 amino acids. Trimming cost V 5 bases and J 5 bases; bases outside gene matches: 5. The CDR3 DNA follows: TGCAGCGTTAACAGCGGGACTGAGACCCAGTACTTC. It specifies CSVNSGTETQYF.

The chain combines TRBV9 with TRBJ1-1, with a tentative D call TRBD1 (5 bases). The ends were cut back, 0 bases at V and 8 bases at J, with 14 bases in the middle. This CDR3 is built from 14 residues. CDR1 SGDLS and CDR2 YYNGEE come from the germline V gene. Written as DNA, the CDR3 is TGTGCCAGCAGCGTAGTCACAAGTGGGGCCGAAGCTTTCTTT. The encoded protein is CASSVVTSGAEAFF.

CDR3 sequence (DNA): TGTGCCAGCAGTTTACCTCGGACACGTACTGAAGCTTTCTTT. Residues: CASSLPRTRTEAFF. V usage is TRBV28 and J usage is TRBJ1-1, with D perhaps matching TRBD1 (5 bases). The V and J ends lost 2 bases and 5 bases respectively, with 12 bases between them. CDR1 is MDHEN, CDR2 SYDVKM, per germline. The CDR3 extends over 14 amino acids.

The rearrangement joins TRBV6-8 to TRBJ1-2, with 9 bases that match TRBD1. Germline V CDR1 and CDR2: MNHGY, SAAAGT. The CDR3 is 14 amino acids. With 2 bases clipped from V and 8 bases from J, the junction kept 6 bases outside the gene matches. CDR3 DNA sequence: TGTGCCAGCAGTTACGGGACAGGGTACGAGGGCTACACCTTC. This translates into CASSYGTGYEGYTF.